Listed here is a single TCR beta chain. The antigen is not known. This entry belongs to a study of T cell repertoires in cytomegalovirus infection. Trimming cost V 0 bases and J 1 base, with 9 bases left between them. The CDR3 totals 15 residues. Germline V gene sequence: CDR1 ENHRY, CDR2 SYGVKD. Each CDR3 protein gets one entry after TCRdb re-called the reads with MiXCR. The repertoire holds 450,000 to 550,000 distinct CDR3 sequences, with about 39% as singletons. Material: cultured PBMCs, obtained from culture after CMV antigen stimulation. This TCR derives from a human donor in good health (CMV status not recorded). Some clones in this sample may be carry-over from other donors' samples. The chain is built from TRBV10-3 and TRBJ1-1; D is undetermined. The CDR3 loop reads CAISESGIPNTEAFF. Written as DNA, the CDR3 is TGTGCCATCAGTGAGTCAGGAATCCCGAACACTGAAGCTTTCTTT.